This T cell receptor (beta chain) was found in a study of cytomegalovirus exposure and HLA in healthy donors. 60 Vbeta and 13 Jbeta primers were used in PCR. Original data processing: As a later analysis found, there were about 80 million unique TCR beta chains, of which roughly 11 million were shared. This table comes from immunoSEQ multiplex PCR, and its TCRdb copy is limited to in-frame clones, with some not included. The DNA gave D and trimming, while V, J and clone size come from that table. The sample lists approximately 100,000 clones, about four fifths occurring once. A word on this clone: Its antigen is not identified.

The CDR3 has 17 residues. Trimming pared 2 bases from V and 5 bases from J, leaving 21 bases between. The germline gives CDR1 SGHTA, CDR2 FQGNSA. Points from the study as a whole: There were 164 TCR beta chains listed as cytomegalovirus-associated. A missense variant in DCLRE1C was later tied to TCR beta V- and J-gene trimming.

The TCR was taken from a woman in her forties in good health and CMV-seronegative. The chain is built from TRBV7-2 and TRBJ2-5, with a weak D call TRBD2 (7 bases). The sequencing sample was made of PBMCs. CDR3 bases: TGTGCCAGCAGCTTAAGTCCTGGGGGGGGCCTATGGGAGACCCAGTACTTC. Protein: CASSLSPGGGLWETQYF.